These 32 T cell receptor beta chains share one sample of origin, sequenced in a study of OX40 agonist ivuxolimab in advanced cancers. The repertoire was sequenced with immunoSEQ multiplex PCR; TCRdb's copy has only in-frame clones and lacks some. Altogether roughly 50,000 clones are present, 77% being singletons, with the ten largest covering roughly 6.5%. The sequenced sample was CD4+ or CD8+ T cells sorted from blood, obtained in a trial of the OX40 agonist ivuxolimab. The receptors originated from an adult with an advanced solid tumor such as melanoma, head and neck, liver or kidney cancer.

The gene calls are TRBV6-1 and TRBJ2-3, with no clear D. V was clipped by 1 base and J by 8 bases, with 10 bases between them. This CDR3 is 13 amino acids long. The germline gives CDR1 MNHNS, CDR2 SASEGT. The CDR3 is CASSEGGSGTQYF. The CDR3 nucleotides are TGTGCCAGCAGTGAAGGGGGTTCGGGTACGCAGTATTTT.

The gene calls are TRBV2 and TRBJ1-5, with TRBD1 matching 7 bases. Germline V gives CDR1 SNHLY, CDR2 FYNNEI. The CDR3 contains 14 residues. V dropped 4 bases and J dropped 10; count of bases not matched to a gene: 10. DNA of the CDR3: TGTGCCAGCAGTGGGGGGACAGCCAGAGGTCCCCAGCATTTT. Translating it yields CASSGGTARGPQHF.

The chain couples TRBV29-1 to TRBJ2-5, with D possibly TRBD2 on 5 matching bases. The last part of the DNA fits TRBJ2-7 better; the J call may be wrong. This CDR3 spans 12 amino acids. From germline, CDR1 is SQVTM and CDR2 ANQGSEA. CDR3 sequence: CSVGRTWYEQYF. For the CDR3, the DNA is TGCAGCGTTGGGAGGACTTGGTACGAGCAGTACTTC.

This chain uses TRBV28 with TRBJ1-2; a weak D match, TRBD1 (5 bases). V lost 1 base and J lost 4, with 10 bases in between. This CDR3 has 14 amino acids. Germline CDR1 MDHEN, CDR2 SYDVKM. The CDR3 DNA sequence: TGTGCCAGCAGTTTATCGGCCAGGGTCTATGGCTACACCTTC. Protein: CASSLSARVYGYTF.

The V gene is TRBV7-6, the J gene TRBJ2-1; the D gene is possibly TRBD2 (6 bases). The V gene's germline CDR1 is SGHVS and CDR2 FNYEAQ. The CDR3 extends over 13 amino acids. Trimming took 5 bases from V and 8 from J, leaving 13 bases between them. The CDR3 DNA follows: TGTGCCAGCAGCCCTAGGGACTTCGATGAGCAGTTCTTC. This sequence encodes CASSPRDFDEQFF.

The gene calls are TRBV9 and TRBJ2-1; tentative D call: TRBD2 (6 bases). The CDR3 loop spans 15 amino acids. Germline CDR1 and CDR2: SGDLS and YYNGEE. Trimming pared 0 bases from V and 9 bases from J, leaving 16 bases between. CDR3 DNA: TGTGCCAGCAGCGTAGCTGGCCGGGGGTCAGGTGAGCAGTTCTTC. Its translation: CASSVAGRGSGEQFF.

The J gene is TRBJ2-3, the V gene TRBV7-2, with unresolved D. The V gene's germline CDR1 is SGHTA and CDR2 FQGNSA. Deletions cut 1 base from V and 1 base from J, with 18 bases between. The CDR3 is 18 amino acids. The CDR3 region has the DNA TGTGCCAGCAGCTTAGGGTGGGTGGCAACCTCCCGCACAGATACGCAGTATTTT. It yields the protein CASSLGWVATSRTDTQYF.

The rearrangement joins TRBV19 to TRBJ2-5; possibly TRBD1 or TRBD2 for D (6 bases each). Germline V gene sequence: CDR1 LNHDA, CDR2 SQIVND (reference sequence). Trimming left V 3 bases short and J 2 bases short, with 10 bases between. This CDR3 is 14 amino acids long. The chain's CDR3 is CASSIGGLQETQYF. The CDR3 DNA sequence: TGTGCCAGTAGTATTGGGGGGCTTCAAGAGACCCAGTACTTC.

The genes are TRBV5-6 and TRBJ2-1, with 7 bases identical to TRBD2. The germline CDR1 and CDR2 sequences are SGHDT and YYEEEE. The CDR3 is 11 residues long. With V trimmed by 4 bases and J by 9 bases, 1 base remained unmatched. In nucleotides, the CDR3 is TGTGCCAGCAGCGGGAGGGGTGAGCAGTTCTTC. Encoded protein: CASSGRGEQFF.

The chain uses TRBV7-6 and TRBJ1-2, with 9 bases aligning to TRBD1. The CDR3 has 18 residues. Germline trimming cut 4 bases from V and 4 bases from J; bases unmatched to any gene: 16. Germline-derived CDR1 and CDR2 are SGHVS and FNYEAQ. CDR3 sequence reads: CASSSTGTGLRVAYGYTF. The CDR3 DNA reads TGTGCCAGCAGCTCCACCGGGACAGGGTTGAGGGTTGCCTATGGCTACACCTTC.

This clone was seen once. The rearrangement joins TRBV7-6 to TRBJ2-7; TRBD1 aligns across 10 bases. Germline CDR1 reads SGHVS; CDR2 reads FNYEAQ. The J segment lost 0 bases and the V segment lost 5 bases, leaving 4 bases of the junction unmatched. The CDR3 loop spans 15 amino acids. The CDR3 DNA is TGTGCCAGCAGCGCCCGGACAGGGGGCTCCTACGAGCAGTACTTC. It specifies CASSARTGGSYEQYF.

This chain links TRBV9 with TRBJ2-2; unclear D gene. Germline-derived CDR1 and CDR2 are SGDLS and YYNGEE. V lost 2 bases and J 4 bases, leaving 9 bases between the germline ends. This CDR3 is 14 amino acids long. The CDR3 DNA sequence: TGTGCCAGCAGCGTCTCCCCGGGCACCGGGGAGCTGTTTTTT. Its translation: CASSVSPGTGELFF.

This rearrangement joins TRBV10-3 to TRBJ1-1, with D possibly being TRBD1 (6 bases). Germline CDR1 ENHRY, CDR2 SYGVKD. With 10 bases removed from V and 3 bases from J, the gap between germline ends came to 21 bases. The CDR3 contains 15 residues. The CDR3 spells CATLSVQDRYTEAFF. The CDR3, as DNA: TGTGCCACCTTATCAGTGCAGGACAGATACACTGAAGCTTTCTTT.

The chain joins TRBV20-1 to TRBJ1-1; possibly TRBD1 for D (5 bases). This CDR3 region has 11 residues. V lost 5 bases and J lost 7, with 11 bases in between. The germline V gene encodes CDR1 DFQATT and CDR2 SNEGSKA (reference sequence). The CDR3 region has the DNA TGCAGTGCTGCTCGACAGCTTGAAGCTTTCTTT. Its protein product is CSAARQLEAFF.

By frequency in the sample, this clone is medium-sized. J is TRBJ2-7 and V is TRBV20-1; D may match TRBD1 or TRBD2 (6 bases each). Trimming cost V 3 bases and J 12 bases, with 15 bases left between them. Germline-derived CDR1 and CDR2 are DFQATT and SNEGSKA (reference sequence). The CDR3 has 11 residues. The CDR3 nucleotides are TGCAGTGCTAGGACGGGGGCTTCACCGTACTTC. Its protein is CSARTGASPYF.

V usage is TRBV18 and J usage is TRBJ2-1; 8 positions agree with TRBD2. This CDR3 region has 16 residues. Germline trimming cut 3 bases from V and 4 bases from J; bases unmatched to any gene: 8. Germline CDR1 is KGHSH and CDR2 is LQKENI. The CDR3 protein is CASSPETQRGYNEQFF. As DNA, the CDR3 is TGTGCCAGCTCACCCGAAACCCAGCGGGGGTACAATGAGCAGTTCTTC.

Worth noting for this clone: Other DNA sequences of this sample code for an identical CDR3. This chain joins TRBV5-1 and TRBJ1-6; 7 nucleotides align to TRBD1. Trimming cost V 0 bases and J 7 bases; bases outside gene matches: 1. This CDR3 region has 14 residues. Germline-derived CDR1 and CDR2 are SGHRS and YFSETQ. For the CDR3, the DNA is TGCGCCAGCAGCTTGGGACAGGGAAATTCACCCCTCCACTTT. The encoded protein is CASSLGQGNSPLHF.

The DNA of the CDR3 is TGCGCCAGCAGCCTGGCGGGACTATTCAATGAGCAGTTCTTC. Residues: CASSLAGLFNEQFF. The chain is built from TRBV4-1 and TRBJ2-1, with TRBD2 matching 7 bases. Germline values: CDR1 MGHRA, CDR2 YSYEKL. CDR3 length equals 14 residues. V lost 4 bases, J lost 6 bases, and 6 bases stayed unmatched.

J is TRBJ2-5 and V is TRBV18; possible D gene TRBD2, 6 bases. V was cut by 3 bases and J by 5 bases, with 10 bases left in between. Per the germline V gene, CDR1 is KGHSH and CDR2 is LQKENI. The length of the CDR3 is 13 residues. The CDR3 DNA follows: TGTGCCAGCTCACCGTACAGCGGGGAGACCCAGTACTTC. Translating gives CASSPYSGETQYF.

This clone came up once. The V gene is TRBV11-2, the J gene TRBJ2-7; D not certain. The CDR3 has 14 amino acids. CDR1 and CDR2 (germline): SGHAT, FQNNGV. Trimming shortened V by 1 base and J by 2 bases, and 9 bases separated the two germline ends. CDR3 sequence (DNA): TGTGCCAGCAGCTTAGTTCGGGCCCCCTACGAGCAGTACTTC. Translating it yields CASSLVRAPYEQYF.

The chain recombines TRBV5-6 with TRBJ2-7; D possibly uses TRBD1 or TRBD2 (5 bases each). V lost 0 bases and J 3 bases, leaving 19 bases between the germline ends. Germline V gene data show CDR1 as SGHDT and CDR2 as YYEEEE. The CDR3 covers 17 residues. Here the CDR3 reads CASSLGVPVGAIYEQYF. For the CDR3, the DNA is TGTGCCAGCAGCTTGGGTGTCCCGGTCGGGGCCATCTACGAGCAGTACTTC. The full variable domain, completed using reference TRBV5-6 and TRBJ2-7, is DAGVTQSPTHLIKTRGQQVTLRCSPKSGHDTVSWYQQALGQGPQFIFQYYEEEERQRGNFPDRFSGHQFPNYSSELNVNALLLGDSALYLCASSLGVPVGAIYEQYFGPGTRLTVT.

This clone was seen more than once but under ten times. The V gene is TRBV2, the J gene TRBJ2-2, with 9 bases lining up with TRBD2. Germline trimming cut 4 bases from V and 8 bases from J; bases unmatched to any gene: 8. Germline values: CDR1 SNHLY, CDR2 FYNNEI. The CDR3 runs 15 residues. In DNA form, the CDR3 reads TGTGCCAGCAGTGGGGCGGGAGGGCCCTCGGGGGAGCTGTTTTTT. It is translated as CASSGAGGPSGELFF.

This clone was recorded only once. V gene TRBV5-1 combines with J gene TRBJ1-1; perhaps TRBD1 as D (6 bases). Trimming took off 5 bases at V and 4 bases at J, with 15 bases between the two ends. The CDR3 sequence is 14 residues long. CDR1 SGHRS and CDR2 YFSETQ come from the germline V gene. CDR3 nucleotides: TGCGCCAGCAGTCAGACAGGTATTACCACTGAAGCTTTCTTT. This sequence encodes CASSQTGITTEAFF.

This rearrangement joins TRBV5-4 to TRBJ2-3; 10 bases map to TRBD2. Germline values: CDR1 SGHNT, CDR2 YYREEE (reference sequence). This CDR3 region has 15 residues. The V and J ends lost 4 bases and 2 bases, in that order; junction bases with no gene match: 4. CDR3 protein: CASSTGLAPTDTQYF. As DNA, the CDR3 is TGTGCCAGCAGCACGGGACTAGCGCCCACAGATACGCAGTATTTT.

This clone was detected only once. This chain joins TRBV4-1 and TRBJ1-2; TRBD1 matches at 7 bases. The trim removed 0 bases at V and 8 bases at J, leaving 12 bases unmatched. The CDR3 loop spans 16 amino acids. The germline CDR1 and CDR2 sequences are MGHRA and YSYEKL. The CDR3 loop is CASSQEMGRGPTGYTF. CDR3 DNA sequence: TGCGCCAGCAGCCAAGAAATGGGAAGGGGGCCCACGGGCTACACCTTC.

The rearrangement uses TRBV7-8 and TRBJ1-4; D ambiguous. Germline V gene lookup returns CDR1 SGHVS and CDR2 FQNEAQ. This CDR3 has 19 residues. V was clipped by 2 bases and J by 1 base, with 20 bases between them. Here the CDR3 reads CASSLTSVREFGTNEKLFF. DNA of the CDR3: TGTGCCAGCAGCTTAACGAGTGTAAGGGAATTCGGAACTAATGAAAAACTGTTTTTT.

The chain carries TRBV18 and TRBJ1-6; 8 nucleotides align to TRBD1. CDR1 is KGHSH and CDR2 is LQKENI in the germline V gene. The V segment lost 2 bases and the J segment 9 bases; nucleotides outside the gene matches: 3. This CDR3 region has 14 residues. The CDR3 DNA is TGTGCCAGCTCACCATCGCAGGGGGCTTCACCCCTCCACTTT. This sequence encodes CASSPSQGASPLHF.

The V call is TRBV30, the J call TRBJ2-7; D is undetermined. Germline CDR1 and CDR2: GTSNPN and SVGIG (reference sequence). This CDR3 comprises 11 residues. The ends were cut back, 2 bases at V and 3 bases at J, with 5 bases in the middle. CDR3 bases: TGTGCCTGGAGTCCCCACTACGAGCAGTACTTC. It is translated as CAWSPHYEQYF.

The V call is TRBV5-1, the J call TRBJ2-1; 10 nucleotides match TRBD2. J was trimmed by 8 bases and V by 0 bases; bases with no gene match: 5. The CDR3 is made up of 15 amino acids. Germline-derived CDR1 and CDR2 are SGHRS and YFSETQ. The CDR3 DNA reads as TGCGCCAGCAGCTTGGCATTAGCGGGAGGATATGAGCAGTTCTTC. Amino acid sequence: CASSLALAGGYEQFF.

The CDR3 region is CASSQGQGNEKLFF. The CDR3 DNA reads as TGTGCCAGCAGCCAGGGACAGGGGAATGAAAAACTGTTTTTT. V usage is TRBV5-8 and J usage is TRBJ1-4; the match to TRBD1 covers 10 bases. The junction had 2 bases not matched to a gene; V was cut back by 4 bases and J by 5 bases. Looked up from germline, CDR1 is SGHTS and CDR2 is YDEGEE. The CDR3 is made up of 14 amino acids.

The V call is TRBV9, the J call TRBJ2-1; D is unclear. The V end was cut by 0 bases, the J end by 5 bases, with 9 bases between. The V gene's germline CDR1 is SGDLS and CDR2 YYNGEE. The CDR3 is 14 residues long. CDR3 DNA sequence: TGTGCCAGCAGCGTAGAGGTTAGGGACAATGAGCAGTTCTTC. Translated, it gives CASSVEVRDNEQFF.

This sequence joins TRBV27 and TRBJ2-5; TRBD2 matches 9 bases. The germline CDR1 and CDR2 sequences are MNHEY and SMNVEV (reference sequence). Trimming took 0 bases from V and 5 from J; bases not matched to a gene: 4. There are 15 residues in the CDR3. The CDR3 is CASSLSAGGRETQYF. In DNA form, the CDR3 reads TGTGCCAGCAGTTTATCGGCGGGGGGGAGGGAGACCCAGTACTTC.